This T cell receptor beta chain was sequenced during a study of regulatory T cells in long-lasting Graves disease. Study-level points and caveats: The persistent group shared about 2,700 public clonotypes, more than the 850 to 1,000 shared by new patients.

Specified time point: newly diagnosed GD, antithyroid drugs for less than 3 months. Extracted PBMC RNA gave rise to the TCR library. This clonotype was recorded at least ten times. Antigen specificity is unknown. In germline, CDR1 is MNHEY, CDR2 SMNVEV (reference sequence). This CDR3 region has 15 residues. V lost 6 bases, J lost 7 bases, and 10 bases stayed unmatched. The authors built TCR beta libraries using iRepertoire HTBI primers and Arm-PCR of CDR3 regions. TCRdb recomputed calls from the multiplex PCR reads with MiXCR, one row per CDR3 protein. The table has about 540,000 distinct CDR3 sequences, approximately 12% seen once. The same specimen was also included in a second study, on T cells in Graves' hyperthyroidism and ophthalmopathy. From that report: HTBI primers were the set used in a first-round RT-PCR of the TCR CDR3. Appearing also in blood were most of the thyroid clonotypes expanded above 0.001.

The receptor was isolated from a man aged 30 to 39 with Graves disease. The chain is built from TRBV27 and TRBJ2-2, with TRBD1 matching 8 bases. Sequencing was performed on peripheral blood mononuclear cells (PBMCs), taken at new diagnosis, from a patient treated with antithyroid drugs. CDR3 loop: CASSLRTGPIGELFF. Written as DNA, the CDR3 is TGTGCCAGCAGCCTCCGGACAGGGCCCATCGGGGAGCTGTTTTTT.